This T cell receptor (beta chain) appears in the sequencing data of a study of T cell clonotyping in hematopoietic cell transplantation. Study information: Pretransplant recipient samples were taken after cytoreduction.

Repertoires were generated with immunoSEQ multiplex PCR, while TCRdb's copy carries only in-frame clones and drops some. The data contain some 13,000 clones, 65% to 85% of them singletons. Stated time point: recipient sample about 28 days before transplant, after cytoreduction. Sequences were derived from peripheral blood mononuclear cells, sampled before stem cell transplant. This clonotype was sampled from a man aged 55 to 70 with acute myeloid leukemia. Some clones in this sample may be carry-over from other donors' samples.

CDR3 sequence reads: CASSLSTASTDTQYF. The CDR3 DNA reads as TGTGCCAGCAGCCTCTCGACAGCCAGCACAGATACGCAGTATTTT. The chain links TRBV7-3 to TRBJ2-3, with D possibly matching TRBD1 (5 bases). The germline CDR1 and CDR2 sequences are SGHTA and FQGTGA. V was shortened by 5 bases and J by 0 bases, with 12 bases between the two germline ends. The CDR3 contains 15 residues. The variable domain in full, with the rest retrieved from reference TRBV7-3 and TRBJ2-3, is GAGVSQTPSNKVTEKGKYVELRCDPISGHTALYWYRQSLGQGPEFLIYFQGTGAADDSGLPNDRFFAVRPEGSVSTLKIQRTERGDSAVYLCASSLSTASTDTQYFGPGTRLTVL.